The 5 T cell receptor beta chains in this list originate from one sample, sequenced in a study of Ad26.COV2.S vaccination and SARS-CoV-2 variants. Clones were read by immunoSEQ multiplex PCR, and TCRdb kept only the in-frame ones, dropping some. In the table there are 85,000 to 120,000 clones, roughly 80% of which are singletons. This material consisted of peripheral blood, taken after recovery from COVID-19. The receptors stem from a human donor who had recovered from COVID-19.

This chain joins TRBV7-7 and TRBJ2-1; possible D gene TRBD1, 6 bases. The CDR3 has 15 amino acids. Germline V gene lookup returns CDR1 SSHAT and CDR2 FNYEAQ (reference sequence). Between the trimmed V and J ends, which lost 5 bases and 8 bases, there was a span of 19 bases. CDR3 sequence reads: CASSLGQRGADEQFF. The CDR3 bases are TGTGCCAGCAGCCTCGGACAGAGAGGAGCGGATGAGCAGTTCTTC.

V gene TRBV29-1 combines with J gene TRBJ2-6; D gene ambiguous. CDR3 length: 14 amino acids. V was cut by 6 bases and J by 0 bases, with 9 bases left in between. Germline V CDR1 and CDR2: SQVTM, ANQGSEA. CDR3 bases: TGCAGCGTAGGGTCAGTCTCTGGGGCCAACGTCCTGACTTTC. Protein sequence: CSVGSVSGANVLTF.

The chain links TRBV4-2 to TRBJ2-1, with D unclear. Trimming removed 4 bases from V and 2 bases from J, with 9 bases in between. Germline CDR1 and CDR2: LGHNA and YNFKEQ. The CDR3 loop spans 14 amino acids. CDR3 DNA sequence: TGTGCCAGCAGCCGAGAGATAGCCTACAATGAGCAGTTCTTC. Translated, it gives CASSREIAYNEQFF.

The J gene is TRBJ1-5, the V gene TRBV12-3 or TRBV12-4; TRBD1 matches 7 bases. J gave up 5 bases and V 8 bases, and 6 bases lay outside the gene matches. The CDR3 has 13 residues. Here the CDR3 reads CASGRDRDQPQHF. CDR3 sequence (DNA): TGTGCCAGCGGCCGGGACAGAGATCAGCCCCAGCATTTT.

This clone was seen a handful of times. The chain is built from TRBV28 and TRBJ2-2; D is ambiguous. Trimming removed 2 bases at V and 1 base at J, with 2 bases between. Germline V CDR1 and CDR2: MDHEN, SYDVKM. This CDR3 has 13 residues. The CDR3 sequence: CASSLGNTGELFF. As DNA, the CDR3 is TGTGCCAGCAGTTTAGGGAACACCGGGGAGCTGTTTTTT.